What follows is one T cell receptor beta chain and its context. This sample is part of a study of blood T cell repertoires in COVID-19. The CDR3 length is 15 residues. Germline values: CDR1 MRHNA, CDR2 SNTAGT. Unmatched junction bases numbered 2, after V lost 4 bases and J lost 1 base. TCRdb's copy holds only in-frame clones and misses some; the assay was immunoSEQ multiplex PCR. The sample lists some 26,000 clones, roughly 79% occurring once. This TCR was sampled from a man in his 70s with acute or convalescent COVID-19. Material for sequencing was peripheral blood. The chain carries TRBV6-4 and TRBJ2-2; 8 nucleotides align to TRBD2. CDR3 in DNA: TGTGCCAGCAGTGCCAGCGGGGGGAACACCGGGGAGCTGTTTTTT. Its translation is CASSASGGNTGELFF.